This T cell receptor beta chain stems from a study of blood T cell repertoires in COVID-19. Here immunoSEQ multiplex PCR was the method, and the copy in TCRdb shows in-frame clones only, minus some. Counted here are around 340,000 clones, 86% occurring once; the ten biggest clones make up under 8.5%. V shed 2 bases and J shed 5 bases, with 17 bases lying between them. This CDR3 is built from 15 residues. The germline CDR1 and CDR2 sequences are GTSNPN and SVGIG (reference sequence). This sequence was found in a woman between 55 and 75 years old with COVID-19, enrolled during active disease. Material: peripheral blood. This chain links TRBV30 with TRBJ2-3; tentative D call: TRBD1 (6 bases). CDR3 amino acids: CAWSRTVGYVDTQYF. CDR3 in DNA: TGTGCCTGGAGTAGGACAGTAGGTTACGTAGATACGCAGTATTTT. The full variable domain, completed using reference TRBV30 and TRBJ2-3, is SQTIHQWPATLVQPVGSPLSLECTVEGTSNPNLYWYRQAAGRGLQLLFYSVGIGQISSEVPQNLSASRPQDRQFILSSKKLLLSDSGFYLCAWSRTVGYVDTQYFGPGTRLTVL.